This entry describes one T cell receptor (beta chain). This record belongs to a study of blood T cell repertoires in COVID-19. Study-wide context: The United States, Italy and Spain were the sources of the acute and convalescent COVID-19 samples. From T cells, B-cell-depleted T cells, or PBMCs came the material, which was cDNA or gDNA.

Original methodology: Reference gene primer amplification yielded estimated nucleated cell counts. Produced via immunoSEQ multiplex PCR; TCRdb's table is partial and in-frame only. V and J calls and clone size follow that table, whereas D and trimming were derived from the DNA. The sample lists 250,000 to 350,000 clones; approximately 92% were seen once. The germline gives CDR1 SGHRS, CDR2 YFSETQ. This CDR3 contains 15 residues. V lost 2 bases and J lost 4, with 15 bases in between. While infection was still active, Seattle patients were enrolled and then followed longitudinally. Sequenced: peripheral blood. The receptor's source is a woman aged 30 to 39 with COVID-19, enrolled during active disease. V and J are TRBV5-1 and TRBJ2-5; D might be TRBD1 (6 bases). CDR3 nucleotides: TGCGCCAGCAGCTTAACGTGGGGCAGGGGAGAGACCCAGTACTTC. It encodes CASSLTWGRGETQYF. The full variable domain, its missing parts supplied by reference TRBV5-1 and TRBJ2-5, is KAGVTQTPRYLIKTRGQQVTLSCSPISGHRSVSWYQQTPGQGLQFLFEYFSETQRNKGNFPGRFSGRQFSNSRSEMNVSTLELGDSALYLCASSLTWGRGETQYFGPGTRLLVL.